This TCR beta chain was captured in a study of response to subunit inactivated influenza vaccine. Each CDR3 protein gets one entry after TCRdb re-called the RT-PCR reads with MiXCR. The table records about 700,000 distinct CDR3 sequences, 15% to 18% of them present only once. The sample here was PBMCs from blood, taken approximately 12 days after vaccination. The TCR comes from a man aged 50 to 60 who received an inactivated influenza vaccine.

In DNA form, the CDR3 reads TGTGCCAGCAGCTTGGGGGACAGGGGGGCTGAAGCTTTCTTT. Translation gives CASSLGDRGAEAFF. The chain links TRBV7-9 to TRBJ1-1, with TRBD1 matching 11 bases. Unmatched junction bases numbered 3, after V lost 3 bases and J lost 6 bases. Germline V gene data show CDR1 as SEHNR and CDR2 as FQNEAQ (reference sequence). CDR3 length: 14 amino acids. Based on the CDR3 plus reference TRBV7-9 and TRBJ1-1, the full variable domain is DTGVSQNPRHKITKRGQNVTFRCDPISEHNRLYWYRQTLGQGPEFLTYFQNEAQLEKSRLLSDRFSAERPKGSFSTLEIQRTEQGDSAMYLCASSLGDRGAEAFFGQGTRLTVV.